Presented here are 5 T cell receptor beta chains from one specimen sequenced in a study of shared clonotypes between healthy human individuals. Generated by immunoSEQ multiplex PCR, the TCRdb table keeps only in-frame clones and is missing some. The sample holds about 2.1 million clones, about 94% seen once. The naive CD8 population came from CD45RO-negative cells selected for CCR7, without terminally differentiated effector memory CD45RA+ cells. The sequencing input was naive CD8+ T cells from PBMCs. These receptors were obtained from a man between 18 and 29 years old in good health. Some clones in this sample may be carry-over from other donors' samples.

The chain recombines TRBV6-6 with TRBJ2-2; 7 nucleotides match TRBD2. Unmatched junction bases numbered 3, after V lost 2 bases and J lost 3 bases. The CDR3 covers 15 residues. CDR1 and CDR2 from the germline V gene are MNHNY and SVGAGI (reference sequence). CDR3 nucleotide sequence: TGTGCCAGCAGTTACGGACTAGTGGACACCGGGGAGCTGTTTTTT. Residues: CASSYGLVDTGELFF.

To note about this clone: Mismatch with germline at one junction end may stem from a read error. The V call is TRBV5-1, the J call TRBJ1-1; D is ambiguous. CDR1 is SGHRS and CDR2 is YFSETQ in the germline V gene. This CDR3 is built from 14 residues. The CDR3 loop is CASTLNSDLTEAFF. DNA for the CDR3: TGCGCCAGCACCTTGAACAGCGACCTCACTGAAGCTTTCTTT.

The V call is TRBV15, the J call TRBJ2-7; 9 nucleotides line up with TRBD1. The CDR3 has 14 residues. V shed 6 bases, J shed 4 bases, and the junction held 7 bases outside the gene matches. Germline V gene data show CDR1 as LNHNV and CDR2 as YYDKDF (reference sequence). CDR3 residues: CATSADRGWYEQYF. The CDR3 DNA reads as TGTGCCACCAGTGCTGACAGGGGGTGGTACGAGCAGTACTTC.

The chain employs TRBV28 and TRBJ2-3; 7 bases fit TRBD1. Germline CDR1 reads MDHEN; CDR2 reads SYDVKM. V gave up 2 bases and J gave up 2 bases; unmatched junction bases: 4. The CDR3 is 15 amino acids. The CDR3 here is CASSLRDRITDTQYF. The CDR3 bases are TGTGCCAGCAGTTTACGGGACAGAATCACAGATACGCAGTATTTT.

This clone was picked up one time. The rearrangement uses TRBV6-1 and TRBJ1-5; TRBD1 is a possible D gene (5 bases). The CDR3 has 15 amino acids. V lost 2 bases and J lost 4, with 12 bases in between. Germline CDR1 and CDR2: MNHNS and SASEGT. CDR3 sequence reads: CASSERPGRNQPQHF. The CDR3 nucleotides are TGTGCCAGCAGTGAAAGGCCAGGGAGGAATCAGCCCCAGCATTTT.